This T cell receptor (beta chain) stems from a study of CD8 T cells in ankylosing spondylitis (dated by TCRdb to about 2017). Broadly, across the study: To find TCR variants linked to disease, the study profiled T cell receptor beta repertoires in ankylosing spondylitis patients and healthy donors. The full study cohort comprised some 27 ankylosing spondylitis patients and 85 to 120 healthy donors. Peripheral blood samples were taken, and synovial fluid was additionally collected from ankylosing spondylitis patients. What the research found in general, with its limitations: Some motif variants had previously been reported in the synovial fluid and blood of reactive arthritis patients, which suggests shared mechanisms of disease initiation. The disease-linked clones were reported as significantly enriched in matched synovial fluid samples from ankylosing spondylitis patients. The disease-linked clones had a CD8+ phenotype and were found at relatively low frequencies in peripheral blood. Blood from ankylosing spondylitis patients appeared to be characterized by a TCR beta motif composed of 7 to 9 highly homologous amino acid variants.

This sample was sequenced with an Illumina HiSeq 2500. Quantitative 5'-RACE with molecular barcodes was used to prepare TCR beta libraries. As for how the authors treated the data: To identify disease-linked TCR variants, a new computational method was used, one built on a probabilistic model of VDJ rearrangement. The raw public data were reprocessed by TCRdb itself: fastp quality trimming at Q25, MiXCR clonotype calling, in-frame beta chains only. Every distinct CDR3 protein forms one entry, paired with its most common genes and DNA. Here the V and J calls rest on TCRdb's processing, not on the authors' analysis. The sample contains about 9,700 distinct CDR3 sequences, around 6% of them found a single time. Of the sample, about two fifths falls within the top ten clones. This clonotype was counted ten times or more. What antigen it recognizes has not been identified. One base away there is no much larger clone; base qualities are not given.

CDR1 and CDR2 are drawn from the germline V gene: SGDLS, YYNGEE. From the cysteine through the phenylalanine, the CDR3 covers 15 amino acids. Only the CDR3 region is kept as DNA, spanning 45 bases read in frame from base 1. After removal of 1 base from V and 3 bases from J, the junction retains 3 bases not matched to a gene. The rearrangement joined TRBV9 to TRBJ2-2, with 7 bases matching TRBD1. What was sequenced was blood, either unsorted or a sorted T cell fraction (not recorded which). This receptor was obtained from a female donor with ankylosing spondylitis or in good health (not recorded which). The CDR3 is CASSVYRGDTGELFF. The nucleotides are TGTGCCAGCAGCGTATACAGGGGAGACACCGGGGAGCTGTTTTTT.